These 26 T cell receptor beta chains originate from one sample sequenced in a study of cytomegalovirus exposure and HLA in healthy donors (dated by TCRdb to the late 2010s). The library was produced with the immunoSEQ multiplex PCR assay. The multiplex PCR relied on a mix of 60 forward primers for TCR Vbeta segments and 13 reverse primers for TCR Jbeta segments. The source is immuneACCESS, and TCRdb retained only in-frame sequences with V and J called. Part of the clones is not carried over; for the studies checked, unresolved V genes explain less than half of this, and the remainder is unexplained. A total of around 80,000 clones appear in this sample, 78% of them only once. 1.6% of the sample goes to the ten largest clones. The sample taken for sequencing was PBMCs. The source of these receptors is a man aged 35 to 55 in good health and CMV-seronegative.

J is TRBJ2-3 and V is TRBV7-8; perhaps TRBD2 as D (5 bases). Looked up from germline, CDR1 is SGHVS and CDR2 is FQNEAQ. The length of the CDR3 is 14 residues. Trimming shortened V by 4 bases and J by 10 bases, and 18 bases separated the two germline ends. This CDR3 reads CASSSPPGEWAQYF. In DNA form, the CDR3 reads TGTGCCAGCAGCTCCCCCCCCGGGGAGTGGGCGCAGTATTTT.

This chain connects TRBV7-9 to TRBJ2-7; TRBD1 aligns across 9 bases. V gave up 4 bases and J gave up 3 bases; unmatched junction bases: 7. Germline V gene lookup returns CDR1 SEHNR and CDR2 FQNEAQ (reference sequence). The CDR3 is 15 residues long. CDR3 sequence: CASSSWTGAFYEQYF. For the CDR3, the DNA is TGTGCCAGCAGCTCGTGGACAGGGGCCTTCTACGAGCAGTACTTC.

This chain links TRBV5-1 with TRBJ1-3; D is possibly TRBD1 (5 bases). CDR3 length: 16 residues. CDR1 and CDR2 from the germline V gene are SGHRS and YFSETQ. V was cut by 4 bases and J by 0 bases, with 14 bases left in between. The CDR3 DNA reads TGCGCCAGCAGCCATGCGGGGGATCTCTCTGGAAACACCATATATTTT. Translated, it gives CASSHAGDLSGNTIYF.

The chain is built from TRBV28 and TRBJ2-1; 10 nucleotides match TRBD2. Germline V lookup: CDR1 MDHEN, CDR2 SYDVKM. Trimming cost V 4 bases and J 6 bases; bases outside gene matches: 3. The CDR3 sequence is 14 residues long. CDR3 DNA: TGTGCCAGCAGTTCGCTAGCGGGAGTCAATGAGCAGTTCTTC. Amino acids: CASSSLAGVNEQFF.

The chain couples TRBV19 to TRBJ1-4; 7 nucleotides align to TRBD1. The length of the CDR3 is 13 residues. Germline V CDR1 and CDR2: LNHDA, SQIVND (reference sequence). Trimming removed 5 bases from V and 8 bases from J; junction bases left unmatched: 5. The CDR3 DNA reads TGTGCCAGTAGTGCCCGGGACAGCGAAAAACTGTTTTTT. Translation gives CASSARDSEKLFF.

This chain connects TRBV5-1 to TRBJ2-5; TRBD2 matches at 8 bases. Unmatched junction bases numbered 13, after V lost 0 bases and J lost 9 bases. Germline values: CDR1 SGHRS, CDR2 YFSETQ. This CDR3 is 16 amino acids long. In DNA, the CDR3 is TGCGCCAGCAGCTTGGCTACCGGGGCGGGAGGATCGGCCCAGTACTTC. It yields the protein CASSLATGAGGSAQYF.

CDR3 protein: CASSPGGRTIYF. CDR3 in DNA: TGTGCCAGCAGTCCCGGGGGTCGCACCATATATTTT. The chain couples TRBV28 to TRBJ1-3, with a weak D call TRBD1 (5 bases). Between the trimmed V and J ends, which lost 5 bases and 9 bases, there was a span of 11 bases. This CDR3 is built from 12 residues. Germline V gene data show CDR1 as MDHEN and CDR2 as SYDVKM.

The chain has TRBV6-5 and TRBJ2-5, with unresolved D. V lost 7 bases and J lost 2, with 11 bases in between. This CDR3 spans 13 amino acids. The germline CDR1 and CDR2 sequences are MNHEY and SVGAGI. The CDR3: CASKVGRQETQYF. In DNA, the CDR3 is TGTGCCAGCAAGGTGGGCAGGCAAGAGACCCAGTACTTC.

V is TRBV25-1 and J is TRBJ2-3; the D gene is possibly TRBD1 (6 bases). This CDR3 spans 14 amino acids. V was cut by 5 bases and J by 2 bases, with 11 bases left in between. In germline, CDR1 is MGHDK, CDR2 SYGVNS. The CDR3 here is CASSPGANTDTQYF. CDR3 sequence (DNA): TGTGCCAGCAGTCCAGGGGCAAACACAGATACGCAGTATTTT.

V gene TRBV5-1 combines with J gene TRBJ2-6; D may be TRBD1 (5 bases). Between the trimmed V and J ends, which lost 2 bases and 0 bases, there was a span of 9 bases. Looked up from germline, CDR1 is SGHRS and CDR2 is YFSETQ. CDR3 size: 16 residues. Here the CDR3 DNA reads TGCGCCAGCAGCTTTGGGGCTCACTCTGGGGCCAACGTCCTGACTTTC. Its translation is CASSFGAHSGANVLTF.

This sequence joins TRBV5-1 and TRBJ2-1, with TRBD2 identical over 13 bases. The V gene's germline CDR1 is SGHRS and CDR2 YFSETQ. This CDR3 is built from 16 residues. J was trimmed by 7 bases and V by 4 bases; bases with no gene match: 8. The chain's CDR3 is CASSKQGGLAGNEQFF. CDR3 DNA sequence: TGCGCCAGCAGCAAACAGGGGGGACTAGCGGGGAATGAGCAGTTCTTC.

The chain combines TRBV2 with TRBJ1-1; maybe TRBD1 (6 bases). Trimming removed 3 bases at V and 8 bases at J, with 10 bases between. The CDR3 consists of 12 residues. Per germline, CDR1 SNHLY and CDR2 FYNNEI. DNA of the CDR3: TGTGCCAGCAGTGAGGGGGCGACCGAAGCTTTCTTT. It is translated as CASSEGATEAFF.

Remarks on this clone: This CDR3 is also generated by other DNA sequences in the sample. CDR3: CASRSPGTVNEQYF. DNA of the CDR3: TGTGCCAGCCGCAGCCCTGGGACAGTAAACGAGCAGTACTTC. This chain uses TRBV19 with TRBJ2-7, with TRBD1 matching 7 bases. With V trimmed by 9 bases and J by 5 bases, 13 bases remained unmatched. The CDR3 is 14 amino acids. Germline CDR1 LNHDA, CDR2 SQIVND (reference sequence).

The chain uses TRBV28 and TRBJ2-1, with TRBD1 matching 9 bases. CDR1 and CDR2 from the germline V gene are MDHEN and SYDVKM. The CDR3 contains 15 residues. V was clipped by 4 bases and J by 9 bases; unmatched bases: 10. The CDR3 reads CASSWGDRVLIEQFF. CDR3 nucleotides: TGTGCCAGCAGTTGGGGGGACAGGGTTTTAATTGAGCAGTTCTTC.

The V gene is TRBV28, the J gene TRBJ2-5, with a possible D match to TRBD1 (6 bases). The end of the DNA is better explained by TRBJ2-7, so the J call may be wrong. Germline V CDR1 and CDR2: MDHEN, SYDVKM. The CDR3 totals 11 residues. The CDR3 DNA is TGTGCCACCAGGGGTAACTACGAGCAGTACTTC. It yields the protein CATRGNYEQYF.

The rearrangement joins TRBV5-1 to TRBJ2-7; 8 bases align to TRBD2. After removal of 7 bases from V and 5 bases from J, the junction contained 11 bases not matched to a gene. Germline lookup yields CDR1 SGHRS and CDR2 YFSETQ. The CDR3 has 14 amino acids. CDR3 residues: CASAETSASDEQYF. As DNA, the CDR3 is TGCGCCAGCGCGGAGACTAGCGCCTCGGACGAGCAGTACTTC. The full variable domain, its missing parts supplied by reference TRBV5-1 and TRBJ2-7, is KAGVTQTPRYLIKTRGQQVTLSCSPISGHRSVSWYQQTPGQGLQFLFEYFSETQRNKGNFPGRFSGRQFSNSRSEMNVSTLELGDSALYLCASAETSASDEQYFGPGTRLTVT.

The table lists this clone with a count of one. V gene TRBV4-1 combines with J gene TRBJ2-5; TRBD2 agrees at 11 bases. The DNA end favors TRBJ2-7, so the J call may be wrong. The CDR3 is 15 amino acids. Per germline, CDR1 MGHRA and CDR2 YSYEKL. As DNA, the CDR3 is TGCGCCAGCAGCCAAGTAACTAGCGGGAGATACGAGCAGTACTTC. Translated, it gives CASSQVTSGRYEQYF.

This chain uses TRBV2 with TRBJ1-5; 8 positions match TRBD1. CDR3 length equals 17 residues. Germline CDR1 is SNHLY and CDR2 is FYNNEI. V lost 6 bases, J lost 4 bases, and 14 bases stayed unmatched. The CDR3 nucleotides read TGTGCCAGCAGCCATGACAGGGGCGTCGTAAGGAATCAGCCCCAGCATTTT. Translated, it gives CASSHDRGVVRNQPQHF.

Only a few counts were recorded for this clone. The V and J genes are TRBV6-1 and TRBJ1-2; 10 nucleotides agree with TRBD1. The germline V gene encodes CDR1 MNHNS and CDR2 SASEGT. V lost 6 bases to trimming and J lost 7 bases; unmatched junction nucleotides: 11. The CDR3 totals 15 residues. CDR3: CASRSGTGAKGGYTF. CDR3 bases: TGTGCCAGCAGGTCCGGGACAGGGGCAAAAGGTGGCTACACCTTC.

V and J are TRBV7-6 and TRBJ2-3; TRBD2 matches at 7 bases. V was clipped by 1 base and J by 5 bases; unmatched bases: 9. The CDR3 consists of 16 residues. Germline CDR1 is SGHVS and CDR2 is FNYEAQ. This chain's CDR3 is CASSLDGGRRVDTQYF. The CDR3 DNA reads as TGTGCCAGCAGCTTAGATGGCGGGAGAAGGGTAGATACGCAGTATTTT. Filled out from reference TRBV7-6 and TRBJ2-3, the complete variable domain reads GAGVSQSPRYKVTKRGQDVALRCDPISGHVSLYWYRQALGQGPEFLTYFNYEAQQDKSGLPNDRFSAERPEGSISTLTIQRTEQRDSAMYRCASSLDGGRRVDTQYFGPGTRLTVL.

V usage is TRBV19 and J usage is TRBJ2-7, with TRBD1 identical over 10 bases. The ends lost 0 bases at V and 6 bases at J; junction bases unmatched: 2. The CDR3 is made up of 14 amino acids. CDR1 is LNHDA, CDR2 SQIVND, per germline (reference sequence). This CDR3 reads CASSIDWTGGEQYF. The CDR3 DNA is TGTGCCAGTAGTATAGATTGGACAGGGGGCGAGCAGTACTTC.

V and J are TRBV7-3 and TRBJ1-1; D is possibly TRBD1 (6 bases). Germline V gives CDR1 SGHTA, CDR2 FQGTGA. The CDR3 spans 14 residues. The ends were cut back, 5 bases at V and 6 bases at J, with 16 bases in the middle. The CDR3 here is CASSQQGNAAEAFF. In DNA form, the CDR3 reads TGTGCCAGCAGCCAACAGGGTAATGCTGCTGAAGCTTTCTTT.

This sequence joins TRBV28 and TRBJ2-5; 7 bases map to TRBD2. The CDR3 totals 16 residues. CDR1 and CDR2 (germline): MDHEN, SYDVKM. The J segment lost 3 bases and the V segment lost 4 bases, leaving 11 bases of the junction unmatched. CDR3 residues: CASSSPIPREEETQYF. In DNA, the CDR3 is TGTGCCAGCAGTTCCCCCATACCCCGGGAGGAAGAGACCCAGTACTTC.

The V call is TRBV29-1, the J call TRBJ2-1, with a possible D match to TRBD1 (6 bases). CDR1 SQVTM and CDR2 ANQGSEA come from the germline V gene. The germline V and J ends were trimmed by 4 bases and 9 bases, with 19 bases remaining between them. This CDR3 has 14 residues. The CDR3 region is CSVGHEGRGSEQFF. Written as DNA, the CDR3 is TGCAGCGTTGGTCATGAGGGAAGGGGGTCTGAGCAGTTCTTC.

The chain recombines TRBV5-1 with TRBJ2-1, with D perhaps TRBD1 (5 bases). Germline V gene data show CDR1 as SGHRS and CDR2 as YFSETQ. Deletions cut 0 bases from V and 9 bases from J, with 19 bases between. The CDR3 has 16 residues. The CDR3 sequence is CASSLDSYGSGSEQFF. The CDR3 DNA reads TGCGCCAGCAGCTTGGATTCATACGGCTCAGGGTCTGAGCAGTTCTTC.

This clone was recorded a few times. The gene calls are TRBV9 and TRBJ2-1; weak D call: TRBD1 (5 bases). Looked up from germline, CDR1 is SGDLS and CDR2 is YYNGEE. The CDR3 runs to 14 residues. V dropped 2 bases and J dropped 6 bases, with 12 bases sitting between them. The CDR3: CASSVDSRANEQFF. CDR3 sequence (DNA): TGTGCCAGCAGCGTCGACAGTAGGGCCAATGAGCAGTTCTTC.